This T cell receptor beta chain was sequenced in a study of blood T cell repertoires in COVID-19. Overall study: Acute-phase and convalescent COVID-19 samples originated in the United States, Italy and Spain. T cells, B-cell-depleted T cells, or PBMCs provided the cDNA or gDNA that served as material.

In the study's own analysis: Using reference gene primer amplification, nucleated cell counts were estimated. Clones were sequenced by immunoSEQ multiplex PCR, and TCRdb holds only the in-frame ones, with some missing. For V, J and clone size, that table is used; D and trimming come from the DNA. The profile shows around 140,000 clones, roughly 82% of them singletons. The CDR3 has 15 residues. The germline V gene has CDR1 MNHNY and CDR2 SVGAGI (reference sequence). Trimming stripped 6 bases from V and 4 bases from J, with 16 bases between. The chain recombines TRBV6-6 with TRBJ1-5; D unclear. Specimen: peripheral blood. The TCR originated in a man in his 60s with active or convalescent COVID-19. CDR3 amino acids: CASRPSKGGNQPQHF. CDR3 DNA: TGTGCCAGCAGACCCAGTAAGGGAGGGAATCAGCCCCAGCATTTT.